These 7 T cell receptor beta chains originate from one sample sequenced in a study of breast tumors, draining lymph nodes, adjacent tissues. TCRdb re-called the multiplex PCR reads with MiXCR, one entry per CDR3 protein. The table lists 200,000 to 250,000 distinct CDR3 sequences, less than 40% of them singletons. Samples came from axillary lymph nodes draining the breast cancer. The sequencing sample was made of axillary lymph node tissue. The receptor set was obtained from a female donor with breast cancer. Some clones in this sample may be carry-over from other donors' samples.

This clonotype was detected ten times or more. This sequence joins TRBV12-5 and TRBJ2-1; D is uncertain. CDR1 LGHNT and CDR2 FRNRAP come from the germline V gene. This CDR3 is built from 11 residues. V shed 2 bases and J shed 10 bases, with 6 bases lying between them. In DNA form, the CDR3 reads TGTGCTAGTGGTTTGCGGACGGAGCAGTTCTTC. Residues: CASGLRTEQFF.

As concerns this clonotype: Being one base from a much bigger clone, this may be a read error. J is TRBJ2-2 and V is TRBV6-5, with 10 bases lining up with TRBD1. V was pared by 2 bases and J by 3 bases, with 18 bases of the junction left unmatched. Germline V lookup: CDR1 MNHEY, CDR2 SVGAGI. This CDR3 contains 21 residues. CDR3 protein: CASSYPRQGAWGEADTGELFF. The CDR3 nucleotides read TGTGCCAGCAGTTACCCTCGACAGGGGGCTTGGGGGGAGGCTGACACCGGGGAGCTGTTTTTT.

On this clonotype: The junction departs from the called germline gene at one end, perhaps through a read error. DNA of the CDR3: TGCGCCAGCAGGGACACTGGGGCCAACGTCCCGACTTTC. It translates to CASRDTGANVPTF. This chain joins TRBV10-1 and TRBJ2-6, with D tentatively TRBD1 (5 bases). The CDR3 covers 13 residues. Per germline, CDR1 WNHNN and CDR2 SYGVQD (reference sequence).

The chain has TRBV18 and TRBJ2-1, with 10 bases lining up with TRBD2. V shed 5 bases and J 9 bases; nucleotides not matched to a gene: 16. Germline V gene sequence: CDR1 KGHSH, CDR2 LQKENI. The CDR3 spans 17 residues. The CDR3 reads CASSSSLTSGSDGEQFF. In DNA form, the CDR3 reads TGTGCCAGCTCATCGTCCCTGACTAGCGGGTCGGACGGTGAGCAGTTCTTC.

The chain employs TRBV7-3 and TRBJ2-5, with D maybe TRBD2 (6 bases). The V gene's germline CDR1 is SGHTA and CDR2 FQGTGA. V shed 5 bases and J shed 1 base, with 11 bases lying between them. This CDR3 has 14 residues. The CDR3 spells CASSLDSGQETQYF. The CDR3 DNA reads as TGTGCCAGCAGCCTTGATAGCGGCCAAGAGACCCAGTACTTC.

V is TRBV27 and J is TRBJ2-5; 12 bases agree with TRBD2. The ends lost 5 bases at V and 3 bases at J; junction bases unmatched: 4. Germline values: CDR1 MNHEY, CDR2 SMNVEV (reference sequence). The CDR3 contains 15 residues. The CDR3 DNA follows: TGTGCCAGCAGTCCTTGGACTAGCGGGAAAGAGACCCAGTACTTC. This codes for CASSPWTSGKETQYF.

There are many counts of this clonotype. The rearrangement uses TRBV19 and TRBJ2-7; perhaps D is TRBD1 or TRBD2 (6 bases each). Trimming took 5 bases from V and 0 from J, leaving 14 bases between them. The germline V gene has CDR1 LNHDA and CDR2 SQIVND (reference sequence). The CDR3 consists of 15 residues. CDR3 in amino acids: CASSDPGGASYEQYF. CDR3 in DNA: TGTGCCAGTAGTGATCCCGGGGGCGCCTCCTACGAGCAGTACTTC.